Detailed here is one T cell receptor beta chain. This sample also contains other DNA sequences that code for the same CDR3. In the authors' workflow: Estimates of nucleated cell counts were drawn from the amplification of reference gene primers. This table comes from immunoSEQ multiplex PCR, and its TCRdb copy is limited to in-frame clones, with some not included. The V and J calls and clone size come from that table; D and trimming were worked out from the DNA. The sample consists of hundreds of thousands of clones, around 83% of them appearing once. Individuals aged about 18 to 95 years were recruited from fewer than 30 US areas. Assignments of participants to cohorts depended upon their own reported clinical history. The CDR3 sequence is 17 residues long. J was trimmed by 0 bases and V by 0 bases; bases with no gene match: 6. CDR1 is SGDLS, CDR2 YYNGEE, per germline. The data originate from a study of blood T cell repertoires in COVID-19.

The chain joins TRBV9 to TRBJ2-1; TRBD2 matches 7 bases. The clonotype originates from a woman in her forties who had recovered from COVID-19. Sequenced: PBMCs or T cells enriched from blood (not recorded which). This CDR3 is CASSVGLAASSYNEQFF. The CDR3 DNA reads as TGTGCCAGCAGCGTAGGTCTAGCGGCTAGCTCCTACAATGAGCAGTTCTTC.